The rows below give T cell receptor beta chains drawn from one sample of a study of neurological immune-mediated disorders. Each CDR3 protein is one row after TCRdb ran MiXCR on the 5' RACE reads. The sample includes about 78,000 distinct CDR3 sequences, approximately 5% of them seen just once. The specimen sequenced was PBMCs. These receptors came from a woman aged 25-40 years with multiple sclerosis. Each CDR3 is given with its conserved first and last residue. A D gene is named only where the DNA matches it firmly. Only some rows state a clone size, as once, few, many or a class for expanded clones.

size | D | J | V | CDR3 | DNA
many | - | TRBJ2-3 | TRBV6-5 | CASSYSPGGAHTQYF | TGTGCCAGCAGTTACTCGCCAGGGGGGGCACATACGCAGTATTTT
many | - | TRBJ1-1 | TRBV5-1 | CASSKENTEAFF | TGCGCCAGCAGCAAGGAGAACACTGAAGCTTTCTTT
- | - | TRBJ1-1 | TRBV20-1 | CSAHPPFTEAFF | TGCAGCGCCCATCCCCCATTCACTGAAGCTTTCTTT
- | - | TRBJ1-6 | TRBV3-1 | CASSQELQGSYNSPLHF | TGTGCCAGCAGCCAAGAGTTACAAGGTTCCTATAATTCACCCCTCCACTTT
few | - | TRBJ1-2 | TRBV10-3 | CAISEGPYGYTF | TGTGCCATCAGTGAGGGCCCCTATGGCTACACCTTC
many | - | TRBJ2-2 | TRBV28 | CASSYQGSTGELFF | TGTGCCAGCAGTTATCAGGGAAGCACCGGGGAGCTGTTTTTT
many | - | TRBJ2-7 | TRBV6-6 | CASTGGGSNEQYF | TGTGCCAGCACCGGGGGCGGGAGTAACGAGCAGTACTTC
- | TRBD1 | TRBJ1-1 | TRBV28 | CASGQGGFNTEAFF | TGTGCCAGCGGGCAGGGGGGTTTTAACACTGAAGCTTTCTTT
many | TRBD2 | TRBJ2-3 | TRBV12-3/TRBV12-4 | CASSLLAGEGTQYF | TGTGCCAGCAGTTTATTAGCGGGAGAGGGTACGCAGTATTTT
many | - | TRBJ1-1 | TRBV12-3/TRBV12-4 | CASSFRGPGPAFF | TGTGCCAGCAGTTTCAGGGGTCCGGGGCCAGCTTTCTTT
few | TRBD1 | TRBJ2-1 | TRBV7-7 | CASSPGQGAAGEQFF | TGTGCCAGCAGCCCTGGACAGGGGGCTGCGGGTGAGCAGTTCTTC
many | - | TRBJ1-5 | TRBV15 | CATSRREGSNQPQHF | TGTGCCACCAGCAGACGGGAAGGAAGCAATCAGCCCCAGCATTTT
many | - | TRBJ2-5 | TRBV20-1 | CSARVPSAMDPAETQYF | TGCAGTGCTAGAGTGCCTAGCGCCATGGACCCAGCAGAGACCCAGTACTTC
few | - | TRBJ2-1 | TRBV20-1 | CSAPPGSSYNEQFF | TGCAGTGCCCCCCCGGGAAGCTCCTACAATGAGCAGTTCTTC
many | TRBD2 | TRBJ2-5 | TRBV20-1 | CSATLAGQETQYF | TGCAGTGCTACTTTAGCGGGGCAAGAGACCCAGTACTTC
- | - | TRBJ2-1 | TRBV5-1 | CASSLGADEQFF | TGCGCCAGCAGCTTGGGAGCGGATGAGCAGTTCTTC
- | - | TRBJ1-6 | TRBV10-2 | CASSESVGRNSPLHF | TGCGCCAGCAGTGAGTCTGTAGGGAGGAATTCACCCCTCCACTTT
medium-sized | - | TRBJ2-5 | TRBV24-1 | CATSDVDQETQYF | TGTGCCACCAGTGATGTGGACCAAGAGACCCAGTACTTC
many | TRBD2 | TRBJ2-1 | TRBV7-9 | CASSLARGTSGSNEQFF | TGTGCCAGCAGCTTAGCGAGGGGAACTAGCGGGAGCAATGAGCAGTTCTTC
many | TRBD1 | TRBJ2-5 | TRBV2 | CASSERGQGQETQYF | TGTGCCAGCAGTGAAAGGGGACAGGGACAAGAGACCCAGTACTTC
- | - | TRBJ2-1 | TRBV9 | CASSVKRSQGINEQFF | TGTGCCAGCAGCGTAAAAAGGAGTCAGGGTATCAATGAGCAGTTCTTC
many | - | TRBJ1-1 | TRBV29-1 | CSVATTGKNTEAFF | TGCAGCGTTGCCACAACAGGGAAGAACACTGAAGCTTTCTTT
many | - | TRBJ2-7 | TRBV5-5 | CASSTAVTGYEQYF | TGTGCCAGCAGCACGGCCGTGACAGGCTACGAGCAGTACTTC
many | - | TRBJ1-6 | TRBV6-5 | CASSIREAYDSPLHF | TGTGCCAGCAGCATCAGGGAGGCCTATGATTCACCCCTCCACTTT
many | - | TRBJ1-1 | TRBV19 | CASSTSNTEAFF | TGTGCCAGTAGCACTTCGAACACTGAAGCTTTCTTT